This TCR beta chain is from a study of blood T cell repertoires in COVID-19. Study at large: Sources were T cells, B-cell-depleted T cells, or PBMCs; the material itself was cDNA or gDNA.

Original processing notes: Reference gene primer amplification in the assay estimated nucleated cell counts. Sequenced by immunoSEQ multiplex PCR; TCRdb stores in-frame clones only, minus some. V, J and clone size are those of that table, while D and trimming were read from the DNA. The sample records about 150,000 clones, roughly nine tenths being singletons. The germline CDR1 and CDR2 sequences are SGHTS and YDEGEE. Trimming cost V 8 bases and J 3 bases, with 17 bases left between them. The CDR3 covers 15 residues. The chain links TRBV5-8 to TRBJ2-2, with D perhaps TRBD2 (6 bases). This receptor was identified in a woman in her forties with acute or convalescent COVID-19. Sequencing used peripheral blood. The CDR3 reads CARRPSEGYTGELFF. CDR3 bases: TGTGCCAGAAGACCGTCGGAGGGATACACCGGGGAGCTGTTTTTT.